This TCR beta chain was retrieved from a study of lymphopenia after photon versus proton radiotherapy. Some clones are missing from TCRdb's copy, which holds only in-frame ones; the method was immunoSEQ multiplex PCR. The table records some 26,000 clones, 81% of them present only once. This CDR3 has 14 amino acids. CDR1 and CDR2 from the germline V gene are SGDLS and YYNGEE. The V end was cut by 1 base, the J end by 8 bases, with 13 bases between. This clonotype originated in a man aged 45 to 65 with gastric cancer. Specimen: peripheral blood, collected from a patient treated with photon-based radiotherapy. This sequence joins TRBV9 and TRBJ2-1; D not certain. The CDR3 nucleotides are TGTGCCAGCAGCGTATTGGGTCCGCAGGATGAGCAGTTCTTC. Its translation: CASSVLGPQDEQFF.